The rows below give T cell receptor beta chains drawn from one sample of a study of shared clonotypes between healthy human individuals. Clones were read by immunoSEQ multiplex PCR, and TCRdb kept only the in-frame ones, dropping some. This table holds around 2,000,000 clones, about 93% found once. Material: naive CD8+ T cells from PBMCs. These receptors were taken from a man between 18 and 35 years old in good health. Some clones in this sample may be carry-over from other donors' samples. Both conserved end residues are part of each CDR3. The order of the fields is J gene, V gene, clone size, CDR3 length, D gene, CDR3 protein, CDR3 DNA. A D gene is named only where the DNA matches it firmly. Clone size is not always given. Where it is, it says once, few, many or a class for expanded clones.

j_gene: TRBJ2-7
v_gene: TRBV4-3
abundance: .
len: 16
d_gene: .
CDR3aa: CASSPSSRRGPREQYF
CDR3nt: TGCGCCAGCAGCCCGTCTTCGCGTAGGGGACCTCGTGAGCAGTACTTC

j_gene: TRBJ2-7
v_gene: TRBV2
abundance: .
len: 13
d_gene: .
CDR3aa: CASTGVWANEQYF
CDR3nt: TGTGCCAGCACAGGGGTATGGGCAAACGAGCAGTACTTC

j_gene: TRBJ2-3
v_gene: TRBV5-1
abundance: once
len: 13
d_gene: .
CDR3aa: CASSLDRSKAQYF
CDR3nt: TGCGCCAGCAGCTTGGATCGCTCTAAGGCGCAGTATTTT

j_gene: TRBJ2-2
v_gene: TRBV27
abundance: .
len: 13
d_gene: .
CDR3aa: CASSHGGAGELFF
CDR3nt: TGTGCCAGCAGCCATGGGGGTGCCGGGGAGCTGTTTTTT

j_gene: TRBJ2-7
v_gene: TRBV5-1
abundance: .
len: 13
d_gene: .
CDR3aa: CASGHRGANEQYF
CDR3nt: TGCGCCAGCGGCCACCGAGGCGCGAACGAGCAGTACTTC

j_gene: TRBJ1-2
v_gene: TRBV4-1
abundance: .
len: 16
d_gene: TRBD1
CDR3aa: CASSQSQGQTLYGYTF
CDR3nt: TGCGCCAGCAGCCAATCTCAGGGACAGACCCTCTATGGCTACACCTTC

j_gene: TRBJ2-7
v_gene: TRBV5-6
abundance: .
len: 14
d_gene: .
CDR3aa: CASSGRDWTYEQYF
CDR3nt: TGTGCCAGCAGCGGCCGGGACTGGACCTACGAGCAGTACTTC

j_gene: TRBJ2-3
v_gene: TRBV7-9
abundance: .
len: 17
d_gene: .
CDR3aa: CASSLAGGQIGADTQYF
CDR3nt: TGTGCCAGCAGCTTAGCCGGGGGACAGATTGGAGCAGATACGCAGTATTTT

j_gene: TRBJ1-2
v_gene: TRBV27
abundance: .
len: 15
d_gene: .
CDR3aa: CASSFTGTLNYGYTF
CDR3nt: TGTGCCAGCAGTTTCACAGGGACACTTAACTATGGCTACACCTTC

j_gene: TRBJ1-5
v_gene: TRBV19
abundance: .
len: 16
d_gene: .
CDR3aa: CASGREGLFNNQPQHF
CDR3nt: TGTGCCAGTGGGAGGGAAGGGTTGTTTAACAATCAGCCCCAGCATTTT

j_gene: TRBJ2-5
v_gene: TRBV11-2
abundance: .
len: 14
d_gene: .
CDR3aa: CASSLGQIQETQYF
CDR3nt: TGTGCCAGCAGCTTAGGGCAAATCCAAGAGACCCAGTACTTC

j_gene: TRBJ2-7
v_gene: TRBV29-1
abundance: .
len: 11
d_gene: TRBD1
CDR3aa: CSARQGYEQYF
CDR3nt: TGCAGCGCAAGACAGGGCTACGAGCAGTACTTC

j_gene: TRBJ1-2
v_gene: TRBV2
abundance: .
len: 13
d_gene: .
CDR3aa: CATYSDFWAGYTF
CDR3nt: TGTGCCACTTACTCAGACTTCTGGGCTGGCTACACCTTC

j_gene: TRBJ2-1
v_gene: TRBV4-2
abundance: .
len: 16
d_gene: TRBD1
CDR3aa: CASSQGSGGTYNEQFF
CDR3nt: TGTGCCAGCAGCCAAGGGTCAGGGGGCACCTACAATGAGCAGTTCTTC

j_gene: TRBJ2-7
v_gene: TRBV27
abundance: .
len: 15
d_gene: TRBD1
CDR3aa: CASSLVAGGAYEQYF
CDR3nt: TGTGCCAGCAGTTTAGTGGCAGGGGGCGCTTACGAGCAGTACTTC

j_gene: TRBJ1-1
v_gene: TRBV7-9
abundance: .
len: 14
d_gene: .
CDR3aa: CASSLAVAGVEAFF
CDR3nt: TGTGCCAGCAGCTTAGCGGTGGCAGGGGTTGAAGCTTTCTTT

j_gene: TRBJ1-1
v_gene: TRBV5-1
abundance: .
len: 15
d_gene: .
CDR3aa: CASCPWGGMSAEAFF
CDR3nt: TGCGCCAGCTGCCCTTGGGGGGGAATGAGCGCTGAAGCTTTCTTT

j_gene: TRBJ2-1
v_gene: TRBV19
abundance: .
len: 13
d_gene: TRBD2
CDR3aa: CASSEGRGDEQFF
CDR3nt: TGTGCCAGTAGTGAAGGACGGGGGGATGAGCAGTTCTTC

j_gene: TRBJ2-7
v_gene: TRBV6-7
abundance: .
len: 13
d_gene: .
CDR3aa: CASSSSRGGEQYF
CDR3nt: TGTGCCAGCAGTTCCAGCAGGGGGGGCGAGCAGTACTTC

j_gene: TRBJ1-5
v_gene: TRBV19
abundance: .
len: 14
d_gene: TRBD1
CDR3aa: CASSIRDSSQPQHF
CDR3nt: TGTGCCAGTAGTATAAGGGACAGTTCTCAGCCCCAGCATTTT

j_gene: TRBJ1-2
v_gene: TRBV11-2
abundance: .
len: 14
d_gene: .
CDR3aa: CASSLSLRALSYTF
CDR3nt: TGTGCCAGCAGCTTGTCATTGAGGGCCCTAAGCTACACCTTC

j_gene: TRBJ1-1
v_gene: TRBV29-1
abundance: .
len: 11
d_gene: .
CDR3aa: CSVEMNTEAFF
CDR3nt: TGCAGCGTAGAGATGAACACTGAAGCTTTCTTT

j_gene: TRBJ2-2
v_gene: TRBV5-5
abundance: .
len: 18
d_gene: TRBD2
CDR3aa: CASRPHQSGRQDTGELFF
CDR3nt: TGTGCCAGCAGACCGCATCAGAGCGGGAGGCAGGACACCGGGGAGCTGTTTTTT

j_gene: TRBJ2-5
v_gene: TRBV7-3
abundance: once
len: 13
d_gene: TRBD1
CDR3aa: CASSLDRGETQYF
CDR3nt: TGTGCCAGCAGCTTAGACAGGGGTGAGACCCAGTACTTC